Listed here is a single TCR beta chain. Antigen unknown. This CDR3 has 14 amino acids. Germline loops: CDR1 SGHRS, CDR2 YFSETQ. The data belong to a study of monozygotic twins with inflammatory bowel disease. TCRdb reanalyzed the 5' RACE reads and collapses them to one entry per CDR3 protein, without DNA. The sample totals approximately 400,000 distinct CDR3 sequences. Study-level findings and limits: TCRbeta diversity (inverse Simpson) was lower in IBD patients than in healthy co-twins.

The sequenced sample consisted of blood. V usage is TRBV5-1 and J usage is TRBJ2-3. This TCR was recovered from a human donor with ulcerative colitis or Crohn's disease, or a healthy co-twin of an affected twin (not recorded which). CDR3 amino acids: CASSLQLAADTQYF.